This TCR beta chain comes out of a study of T-cell memory formation after mild COVID-19. About the study: In these data, TCR clusters were largely donor specific.

About this clonotype: Its specificity is unknown.

5'RACE with constant-segment primers built TCRalpha and TCRbeta cDNA libraries with UMIs. Via MiXCR, TCRdb re-called the 5' RACE reads, giving one row per CDR3 protein. The table lists approximately 500,000 distinct CDR3 sequences, 20% to 30% of them singletons. Study-wide results and caveats: Contracting clones, day 15 to 85, had balanced CD4/CD8, and later expanders favored CD4+. In second-wave clones peaking day 37, SARS-CoV-2 specificity remained unconfirmed.

The CDR3 has 16 amino acids. Germline V gene data show CDR1 as SGDLS and CDR2 as YYNGEE. Trimming stripped 0 bases from V and 3 bases from J, with 12 bases between. The V gene is TRBV9, the J gene TRBJ2-2; either TRBD1 or TRBD2 may supply D (6 bases each). Material: PBMCs or a T cell subset sorted from them (not recorded which). The TCR originated in an adult woman who had mild COVID-19 (a few samples of this study predate the infection). Cell type and time point are not known. For the CDR3, the DNA is TGTGCCAGCAGCGTAGGTGGGGGGCCTTACACCGGGGAGCTGTTTTTT. Its translation: CASSVGGGPYTGELFF. Based on the CDR3 plus reference TRBV9 and TRBJ2-2, the full variable domain is DSGVTQTPKHLITATGQRVTLRCSPRSGDLSVYWYQQSLDQGLQFLIQYYNGEERAKGNILERFSAQQFPDLHSELNLSSLELGDSALYFCASSVGGGPYTGELFFGEGSRLTVL.